The rows below give T cell receptor beta chains drawn from one sample of a study of radiotherapy plus CTLA-4 blockade in lung cancer. Method: immunoSEQ multiplex PCR; TCRdb's copy keeps in-frame clones and lacks some. The sample consists of roughly 97,000 clones, approximately 72% of them appearing once. The sample here was peripheral blood, taken from a patient treated with radiotherapy plus ipilimumab. The source of these receptors is a human donor with non-small cell lung cancer who had a partial response to radiotherapy plus ipilimumab. Some clones in this sample may be carry-over from other donors' samples. CDR3s include the opening cysteine and the closing phenylalanine or tryptophan. A D gene is named only where the DNA matches it firmly. Not all rows give a size; the values are once, few, many and, for expanded clones, a class.

CDR3nt: TGCGCCAGCAGTCCTACGGACAGCCAAGAGACCCAGTACTTC
CDR3aa: CASSPTDSQETQYF
j_gene: TRBJ2-5
len: 14
v_gene: TRBV23-1
abundance: -
d_gene: -

CDR3nt: TGCGCCAGCAGCCCTTGGCCGGGACAGAATAATCAGCCCCAGCATTTT
CDR3aa: CASSPWPGQNNQPQHF
j_gene: TRBJ1-5
len: 16
v_gene: TRBV5-1
abundance: few
d_gene: TRBD1

CDR3nt: TGCGCCAGCAGAGGAGATATACAAGAGACCCAGTACTTC
CDR3aa: CASRGDIQETQYF
j_gene: TRBJ2-5
len: 13
v_gene: TRBV5-1
abundance: -
d_gene: -

CDR3nt: TGTGCCAGCAGCTCGGGACTAGCGGGACTCCCGAAAGGTGGCGGGGAGCTGTTTTTT
CDR3aa: CASSSGLAGLPKGGGELFF
j_gene: TRBJ2-2
len: 19
v_gene: TRBV7-3
abundance: few
d_gene: TRBD2

CDR3nt: TGCGCCAGCAGCTTGGGACTAGCGGGGCTGTACAATGAGCAGTTCTTC
CDR3aa: CASSLGLAGLYNEQFF
j_gene: TRBJ2-1
len: 16
v_gene: TRBV5-1
abundance: -
d_gene: TRBD2

CDR3nt: TGTGCCAGCAGCGTCCGGGGGATGAACACTGAAGCTTTCTTT
CDR3aa: CASSVRGMNTEAFF
j_gene: TRBJ1-1
len: 14
v_gene: TRBV9
abundance: -
d_gene: -

CDR3nt: TGTGCCAGCTCACCACGCACCGGCGCAGGGTACACTGAAGCTTTCTTT
CDR3aa: CASSPRTGAGYTEAFF
j_gene: TRBJ1-1
len: 16
v_gene: TRBV18
abundance: -
d_gene: -

CDR3nt: TGCGCCAGCAGCTCGATCCCGGGTACGCAAGAGACCCAGTACTTC
CDR3aa: CASSSIPGTQETQYF
j_gene: TRBJ2-5
len: 15
v_gene: TRBV5-1
abundance: -
d_gene: -

CDR3nt: TGTGCCAGCAGTTGGGGGGGATCCTACAATGAGCAGTTCTTC
CDR3aa: CASSWGGSYNEQFF
j_gene: TRBJ2-1
len: 14
v_gene: TRBV28
abundance: -
d_gene: TRBD2

CDR3nt: TGTGCCAGCTCAGGGGCGAGATCTACCAACACCATATATTTT
CDR3aa: CASSGARSTNTIYF
j_gene: TRBJ1-3
len: 14
v_gene: TRBV18
abundance: -
d_gene: -

CDR3nt: TGTGCCATCAGTGACGCTTCGGGGAGCAATCAGCCCCAGCATTTT
CDR3aa: CAISDASGSNQPQHF
j_gene: TRBJ1-5
len: 15
v_gene: TRBV10-3
abundance: few
d_gene: -

CDR3nt: TGCGCCAGCAGCCTCGGGACTAGCTCCTACAATGAGCAGTTCTTC
CDR3aa: CASSLGTSSYNEQFF
j_gene: TRBJ2-1
len: 15
v_gene: TRBV5-1
abundance: -
d_gene: TRBD2

CDR3nt: TGTGCCAGCACTTGGACGGGGGGAGTCTACAATGAGCAGTTCTTC
CDR3aa: CASTWTGGVYNEQFF
j_gene: TRBJ2-1
len: 15
v_gene: TRBV7-2
abundance: -
d_gene: TRBD2

CDR3nt: TGTGCCAGCAGCTTTACCGGACAGTATAGCTACAATGAGCAGTTCTTC
CDR3aa: CASSFTGQYSYNEQFF
j_gene: TRBJ2-1
len: 16
v_gene: TRBV5-6
abundance: -
d_gene: -

CDR3nt: TGTGCCAGCAGTGGTCCGATCAGGAACACTGAAGCTTTCTTT
CDR3aa: CASSGPIRNTEAFF
j_gene: TRBJ1-1
len: 14
v_gene: TRBV6-1
abundance: -
d_gene: -

CDR3nt: TGTGCCAGCAGCTGGACTAGCGGGGGGACCGGGGAGCTGTTTTTT
CDR3aa: CASSWTSGGTGELFF
j_gene: TRBJ2-2
len: 15
v_gene: TRBV5-4
abundance: few
d_gene: TRBD2

CDR3nt: TGTGCCATCAGGGCCGGGACTAGCGGACCCACAGATACGCAGTATTTT
CDR3aa: CAIRAGTSGPTDTQYF
j_gene: TRBJ2-3
len: 16
v_gene: TRBV10-3
abundance: -
d_gene: TRBD2

CDR3nt: TGTGCCATCAGGGGACAGGCGAACACTGAAGCTTTCTTT
CDR3aa: CAIRGQANTEAFF
j_gene: TRBJ1-1
len: 13
v_gene: TRBV10-3
abundance: few
d_gene: TRBD1

CDR3nt: TGTGCCAGCAGTTTATGGGGGGGAAGCTCTGGAAACACCATATATTTT
CDR3aa: CASSLWGGSSGNTIYF
j_gene: TRBJ1-3
len: 16
v_gene: TRBV28
abundance: -
d_gene: -

CDR3nt: TGTGCCAGTATTGGAGGGCTGTACTCTGGAAACACCATATATTTT
CDR3aa: CASIGGLYSGNTIYF
j_gene: TRBJ1-3
len: 15
v_gene: TRBV19
abundance: -
d_gene: -

CDR3nt: TGTGCCAGCAGCCGTCGGGACAGGGAGTCGATACGGGGGACCCAGTACTTC
CDR3aa: CASSRRDRESIRGTQYF
j_gene: TRBJ2-5
len: 17
v_gene: TRBV7-2
abundance: -
d_gene: TRBD1

CDR3nt: TGTGCCAGCAGCCAAGATCTTTTCTCGAACTCTAGCCCCGGGGAGCTGTTTTTT
CDR3aa: CASSQDLFSNSSPGELFF
j_gene: TRBJ2-2
len: 18
v_gene: TRBV4-2
abundance: -
d_gene: -

CDR3nt: TGTGCCAGCAGCGTAGCTTCGGCTAGCGGGTCCTACAATGAGCAGTTCTTC
CDR3aa: CASSVASASGSYNEQFF
j_gene: TRBJ2-1
len: 17
v_gene: TRBV9
abundance: -
d_gene: TRBD2

CDR3nt: TGTGCCAGCAGTAGGACAGGGTGGCGCACAGATACGCAGTATTTT
CDR3aa: CASSRTGWRTDTQYF
j_gene: TRBJ2-3
len: 15
v_gene: TRBV28
abundance: -
d_gene: TRBD1

CDR3nt: TGTGCCAGCATAAGTTACGGGAGACGACAAGAGACCCAGTACTTC
CDR3aa: CASISYGRRQETQYF
j_gene: TRBJ2-5
len: 15
v_gene: TRBV2
abundance: -
d_gene: -

CDR3nt: TGCAGCGTTGATCGGGATAGCACAGATACGCAGTATTTT
CDR3aa: CSVDRDSTDTQYF
j_gene: TRBJ2-3
len: 13
v_gene: TRBV29-1
abundance: -
d_gene: -

CDR3nt: TGTGCCAGCAGTGAAGGTGGGGCGAGCGGGAGGGAAGAGACCCAGTACTTC
CDR3aa: CASSEGGASGREETQYF
j_gene: TRBJ2-5
len: 17
v_gene: TRBV2
abundance: few
d_gene: TRBD2

CDR3nt: TGCGCCAGCAGCTCGGGGGGAGAGACCCAGTACTTC
CDR3aa: CASSSGGETQYF
j_gene: TRBJ2-5
len: 12
v_gene: TRBV5-1
abundance: -
d_gene: TRBD2

CDR3nt: TGTGCCACCAGCAGAGAGGACAGGGGGCAGGGTGGCTACACCTTC
CDR3aa: CATSREDRGQGGYTF
j_gene: TRBJ1-2
len: 15
v_gene: TRBV15
abundance: -
d_gene: TRBD1

CDR3nt: TGTGCCAGCAGCACTGACAGGGGTCAGCCCCAGCATTTT
CDR3aa: CASSTDRGQPQHF
j_gene: TRBJ1-5
len: 13
v_gene: TRBV6-5
abundance: -
d_gene: TRBD1

CDR3nt: TGTGCCAGCAGCCCAGGATACAGTGAAGCTTTCTTT
CDR3aa: CASSPGYSEAFF
j_gene: TRBJ1-1
len: 12
v_gene: TRBV7-9
abundance: medium-sized
d_gene: -

CDR3nt: TGTGCCAGCGGGGGCCTAGCGGGATACAATGAGCAGTTCTTC
CDR3aa: CASGGLAGYNEQFF
j_gene: TRBJ2-1
len: 14
v_gene: TRBV27
abundance: few
d_gene: TRBD2

CDR3nt: TGTGCCAGCAGGATGGGACTAGCGGGACGCGAGCAGTACTTC
CDR3aa: CASRMGLAGREQYF
j_gene: TRBJ2-7
len: 14
v_gene: TRBV2
abundance: -
d_gene: TRBD2

CDR3nt: TGTGCCAGCAGCCCCCAATTGAGCCAGCAGTTCTTC
CDR3aa: CASSPQLSQQFF
j_gene: TRBJ2-1
len: 12
v_gene: TRBV7-2
abundance: -
d_gene: -

CDR3nt: TGTGCCAGCTCACCAAGCCTCCAAGAGACCCAGTACTTC
CDR3aa: CASSPSLQETQYF
j_gene: TRBJ2-5
len: 13
v_gene: TRBV18
abundance: -
d_gene: -

CDR3nt: TGTGCCAGCAGCGTAGAAAGGGGGGATACGCAGTATTTT
CDR3aa: CASSVERGDTQYF
j_gene: TRBJ2-3
len: 13
v_gene: TRBV9
abundance: -
d_gene: -

CDR3nt: TGTGCCAGCAGCCCTGGACTAGCGGGAGGGGTCTGGTTGAACGAGCAGTACTTC
CDR3aa: CASSPGLAGGVWLNEQYF
j_gene: TRBJ2-7
len: 18
v_gene: TRBV7-9
abundance: -
d_gene: TRBD2

CDR3nt: TGCGCCAGCAGCTCCGCGGGGGGGCCGGGCACTGAAGCTTTCTTT
CDR3aa: CASSSAGGPGTEAFF
j_gene: TRBJ1-1
len: 15
v_gene: TRBV5-1
abundance: -
d_gene: -

CDR3nt: TGTGCCAGCAGTGAGAATAGGGGTGGTCAGCCCCAGCATTTT
CDR3aa: CASSENRGGQPQHF
j_gene: TRBJ1-5
len: 14
v_gene: TRBV6-4
abundance: -
d_gene: -

CDR3nt: TGTGCCAGCAGTTTATACGGCGGGGTAACCTACGAGCAGTACTTC
CDR3aa: CASSLYGGVTYEQYF
j_gene: TRBJ2-7
len: 15
v_gene: TRBV27
abundance: once
d_gene: -

CDR3nt: TGCGCCAGCAGGAGGACTACCGCCTCCTACAATGAGCAGTTCTTC
CDR3aa: CASRRTTASYNEQFF
j_gene: TRBJ2-1
len: 15
v_gene: TRBV10-2
abundance: -
d_gene: -

CDR3nt: TGTGCCAGCAGCTTTGCGGGATCCTGGGCCTCCGGGGAGCTGTTTTTT
CDR3aa: CASSFAGSWASGELFF
j_gene: TRBJ2-2
len: 16
v_gene: TRBV7-9
abundance: -
d_gene: -

CDR3nt: TGTGCCAGCAGACCGTGGACAGGGAGATATCAGCCCCAGCATTTT
CDR3aa: CASRPWTGRYQPQHF
j_gene: TRBJ1-5
len: 15
v_gene: TRBV28
abundance: -
d_gene: TRBD1

CDR3nt: TGTGCCAGCAGTTTAAGGCTATCGGACAGGCCCCAGCATTTT
CDR3aa: CASSLRLSDRPQHF
j_gene: TRBJ1-5
len: 14
v_gene: TRBV28
abundance: -
d_gene: -

CDR3nt: TGCGCCAGCAGCCGCCGCCCGGGACTAGCGGGAGCGAGAGGGGACACCGGGGAGCTGTTTTTT
CDR3aa: CASSRRPGLAGARGDTGELFF
j_gene: TRBJ2-2
len: 21
v_gene: TRBV5-1
abundance: -
d_gene: TRBD2

CDR3nt: TGTGCCAGCAGCTTCCAGGGTAGCGAGACCCAGTACTTC
CDR3aa: CASSFQGSETQYF
j_gene: TRBJ2-5
len: 13
v_gene: TRBV11-3
abundance: -
d_gene: -

CDR3nt: TGTGCCAGACGGGGACAGGGAAGCGGGGCTGAAGCTTTCTTT
CDR3aa: CARRGQGSGAEAFF
j_gene: TRBJ1-1
len: 14
v_gene: TRBV2
abundance: few
d_gene: TRBD1

CDR3nt: TGTGCTAGTGGCTCCGGACAGGGGAACGAGCAGTACTTC
CDR3aa: CASGSGQGNEQYF
j_gene: TRBJ2-7
len: 13
v_gene: TRBV12-5
abundance: -
d_gene: TRBD1

CDR3nt: TGTGCCAGCAGCTTAGCAGGAGCGGGCCAAGAGACCCAGTACTTC
CDR3aa: CASSLAGAGQETQYF
j_gene: TRBJ2-5
len: 15
v_gene: TRBV7-6
abundance: once
d_gene: -

CDR3nt: TGTGCCAGCAGCCAAGATCGTTGGGTGGGACAAAACACCGGGGAGCTGTTTTTT
CDR3aa: CASSQDRWVGQNTGELFF
j_gene: TRBJ2-2
len: 18
v_gene: TRBV4-2
abundance: -
d_gene: -

CDR3nt: TGTGCCAGCAGCTTAGTGGGCAGCTTCTTTAGCAATCAGCCCCAGCATTTT
CDR3aa: CASSLVGSFFSNQPQHF
j_gene: TRBJ1-5
len: 17
v_gene: TRBV7-8
abundance: few
d_gene: -

CDR3nt: TGTGCCAGCAGCCGAACCGGGGTCGTTGGAGCTTTCTTT
CDR3aa: CASSRTGVVGAFF
j_gene: TRBJ1-1
len: 13
v_gene: TRBV11-1
abundance: -
d_gene: -

CDR3nt: TGTGCCAGCAGCTCAGGGGTCGGAAACACCATATATTTT
CDR3aa: CASSSGVGNTIYF
j_gene: TRBJ1-3
len: 13
v_gene: TRBV27
abundance: -
d_gene: -